The 18 T cell receptor beta chains given below trace back to one sample, sequenced in a study of OX40 agonist ivuxolimab in advanced cancers. TCRdb's copy holds only in-frame clones and misses some; the assay was immunoSEQ multiplex PCR. The sample lists approximately 20,000 clones, 65% to 85% seen once, with about 56% in the top ten. The source material was CD4+ or CD8+ T cells sorted from blood, sampled in a trial of the OX40 agonist ivuxolimab. The receptor source for this set is an adult with an advanced solid tumor such as melanoma, head and neck, liver or kidney cancer.

This rearrangement joins TRBV6-5 to TRBJ1-2; D is uncertain. The CDR3 has 14 amino acids. The V end was cut by 5 bases, the J end by 1 base, with 11 bases between. Germline assignment: CDR1 MNHEY and CDR2 SVGAGI. The CDR3 DNA is TGTGCCAGCAGTATTTCCCTCGGTAACTATGGCTACACCTTC. As protein: CASSISLGNYGYTF.

The rearrangement uses TRBV28 and TRBJ2-7, with D possibly being TRBD1 (6 bases). Per germline, CDR1 MDHEN and CDR2 SYDVKM. The V end lost 7 bases, the J end lost 12 bases, and 19 bases lay between the germline ends. The CDR3 sequence is 12 residues long. The CDR3 protein is CASKKLGQALYF. DNA of the CDR3: TGTGCCAGCAAAAAACTGGGACAAGCACTGTACTTC.

This chain uses TRBV9 with TRBJ2-1; TRBD2 agrees at 7 bases. V trimming: 8 bases; J trimming: 2 bases; junction bases outside the gene matches: 10. The CDR3 sequence is 15 residues long. CDR1 and CDR2 from the germline V gene are SGDLS and YYNGEE. CDR3 DNA sequence: TGTGCCAGTGCCGTGGCGGGGGAAACCTACAATGAGCAGTTCTTC. This codes for CASAVAGETYNEQFF.

The rearrangement joins TRBV9 to TRBJ1-1; D possibly corresponds to TRBD1 (5 bases). V lost 0 bases, J lost 2 bases, and 11 bases lay in between. CDR3 length: 15 residues. From germline, CDR1 is SGDLS and CDR2 YYNGEE. The CDR3 protein is CASSVGGAANTEAFF. In DNA, the CDR3 is TGTGCCAGCAGCGTAGGAGGGGCAGCCAACACTGAAGCTTTCTTT. The whole variable domain, filled in from reference TRBV9 and TRBJ1-1, reads DSGVTQTPKHLITATGQRVTLRCSPRSGDLSVYWYQQSLDQGLQFLIQYYNGEERAKGNILERFSAQQFPDLHSELNLSSLELGDSALYFCASSVGGAANTEAFFGQGTRLTVV.

The rearrangement links TRBV6-7 to TRBJ2-1; 8 bases agree with TRBD1. TRBV6-7 qualifies as an ORF whose function is uncertain. The CDR3 extends over 16 amino acids. The J segment lost 3 bases and the V segment lost 0 bases, leaving 4 bases of the junction unmatched. CDR3 nucleotides: TGTGCCAGCAGTTACTCCCAGGGGGCTATCTACAATGAGCAGTTCTTC. This encodes CASSYSQGAIYNEQFF.

The chain is built from TRBV11-1 and TRBJ2-3; D is possibly TRBD2 (6 bases). Between the trimmed V and J ends, which lost 1 base and 2 bases, there was a span of 13 bases. The germline CDR1 and CDR2 sequences are SGHAT and FQDESV (reference sequence). CDR3 size: 16 residues. CDR3 nucleotide sequence: TGTGCCAGCAGCTTAGTTCCGGGAGCCTTCACAGATACGCAGTATTTT. Translation: CASSLVPGAFTDTQYF.

As regards this clone: No DNA is shown, since the ends of the CDR3 on it are uncertain; the CDR3 is the one TCRdb lists. The J gene is TRBJ1-2, the V gene TRBV5-4. The germline gives CDR1 SGHNT, CDR2 YYREEE (reference sequence). A total of 14 residues make up the CDR3, ends included. CDR3 sequence reads: CASSPDFGPEGYTF.

The V gene is TRBV27, the J gene TRBJ2-7; D might be TRBD2 (6 bases). Germline V CDR1 and CDR2: MNHEY, SMNVEV (reference sequence). This CDR3 contains 14 residues. Trimming took off 3 bases at V and 1 base at J, with 10 bases between the two ends. The CDR3 sequence is CASSFSGGSYEQYF. The CDR3 nucleotides are TGTGCCAGCAGTTTTTCCGGGGGATCCTACGAGCAGTACTTC.

V and J are TRBV5-1 and TRBJ1-1, with no clear D. V was shortened by 0 bases and J by 0 bases, with 6 bases between the two germline ends. This CDR3 has 14 residues. CDR1 is SGHRS, CDR2 YFSETQ, per germline. The CDR3 DNA follows: TGCGCCAGCAGCTTGGAACCGATGAACACTGAAGCTTTCTTT. It translates to CASSLEPMNTEAFF.

The rearrangement joins TRBV27 to TRBJ2-1; TRBD2 aligns across 8 bases. From germline, CDR1 is MNHEY and CDR2 SMNVEV (reference sequence). The CDR3 covers 15 residues. Germline trimming cut 6 bases from V and 0 bases from J; bases unmatched to any gene: 4. The CDR3 coding sequence is TGTGCCAGCAGCCTGAGCGGGAGCTCCTACAATGAGCAGTTCTTC. Its protein product is CASSLSGSSYNEQFF.

The genes are TRBV27 and TRBJ2-6; maybe TRBD1 (6 bases). The CDR3 runs 17 residues. Germline CDR1 is MNHEY and CDR2 is SMNVEV (reference sequence). V lost 3 bases and J lost 0, with 12 bases in between. The CDR3 protein is CASSFGQNPSGANVLTF. Written as DNA, the CDR3 is TGTGCCAGCAGTTTTGGACAGAACCCCTCTGGGGCCAACGTCCTGACTTTC.

This sequence joins TRBV5-4 and TRBJ2-5, with unresolved D. The DNA matches TRBJ2-7 better at its end, which makes the J call doubtful. Germline V CDR1 and CDR2: SGHNT, YYREEE (reference sequence). CDR3 size: 15 residues. The CDR3 sequence is CASSLGRTSSYEQYF. For the CDR3, the DNA is TGTGCCAGCAGCTTGGGAAGGACGTCCTCCTACGAGCAGTACTTC.

The chain recombines TRBV30 with TRBJ2-1; 12 bases match TRBD2. The CDR3 length is 14 residues. Germline V gene lookup returns CDR1 GTSNPN and CDR2 SVGIG (reference sequence). The V and J ends lost 5 bases and 12 bases, in that order; junction bases with no gene match: 11. The CDR3 spells CAWGTSGGFRGQFF. CDR3 nucleotide sequence: TGTGCCTGGGGTACTAGCGGGGGGTTTCGAGGGCAGTTCTTC.

The J gene is TRBJ1-2, the V gene TRBV7-9, with 7 bases lining up with TRBD1. Germline CDR1 reads SEHNR; CDR2 reads FQNEAQ (reference sequence). CDR3 length: 15 residues. The J segment lost 7 bases and the V segment lost 2 bases, leaving 10 bases of the junction unmatched. The CDR3 sequence is CASSLTTGKLFGYTF. The CDR3 coding sequence is TGTGCCAGCAGCTTAACGACAGGGAAGCTTTTTGGCTACACCTTC. Variable domain in full (rest from reference TRBV7-9 and TRBJ1-2): DTGVSQNPRHKITKRGQNVTFRCDPISEHNRLYWYRQTLGQGPEFLTYFQNEAQLEKSRLLSDRFSAERPKGSFSTLEIQRTEQGDSAMYLCASSLTTGKLFGYTFGSGTRLTVV.

The V call is TRBV5-1, the J call TRBJ2-7, with D hard to call. Deletions cut 7 bases from V and 4 bases from J, with 12 bases between. Germline loops: CDR1 SGHRS, CDR2 YFSETQ. This CDR3 has 12 residues. CDR3 protein: CASSRTVYEQYF. Here the CDR3 DNA reads TGCGCCAGCTCGCGGACGGTTTACGAGCAGTACTTC.

This chain uses TRBV7-9 with TRBJ2-7, with D tentatively TRBD1 (5 bases). Germline CDR1 and CDR2: SEHNR and FQNEAQ (reference sequence). The CDR3 runs 15 residues. The V end lost 5 bases, the J end lost 2 bases, and 16 bases lay between the germline ends. The CDR3 nucleotides are TGTGCCAGCAGCCAAATTCCGACGGACACCTACGAGCAGTACTTC. Residues: CASSQIPTDTYEQYF.

This clone was seen a few times. The CDR3 coding sequence is TGTGCCAGCAGTGAATCGGTTAGGGCTAGCGGGAGCACAGATACGCAGTATTTT. It yields the protein CASSESVRASGSTDTQYF. The chain links TRBV2 to TRBJ2-3, with 8 bases identical to TRBD2. V shed 2 bases and J 0 bases; nucleotides not matched to a gene: 10. The CDR3 is made up of 18 amino acids. Germline CDR1 and CDR2: SNHLY and FYNNEI.

V and J are TRBV27 and TRBJ1-4; D gene uncertain. The ends were cut back, 6 bases at V and 0 bases at J, with 2 bases in the middle. Germline CDR1 MNHEY, CDR2 SMNVEV (reference sequence). The CDR3 consists of 12 residues. CDR3 DNA sequence: TGTGCCAGCAGGTCAACTAATGAAAAACTGTTTTTT. Residues: CASRSTNEKLFF.